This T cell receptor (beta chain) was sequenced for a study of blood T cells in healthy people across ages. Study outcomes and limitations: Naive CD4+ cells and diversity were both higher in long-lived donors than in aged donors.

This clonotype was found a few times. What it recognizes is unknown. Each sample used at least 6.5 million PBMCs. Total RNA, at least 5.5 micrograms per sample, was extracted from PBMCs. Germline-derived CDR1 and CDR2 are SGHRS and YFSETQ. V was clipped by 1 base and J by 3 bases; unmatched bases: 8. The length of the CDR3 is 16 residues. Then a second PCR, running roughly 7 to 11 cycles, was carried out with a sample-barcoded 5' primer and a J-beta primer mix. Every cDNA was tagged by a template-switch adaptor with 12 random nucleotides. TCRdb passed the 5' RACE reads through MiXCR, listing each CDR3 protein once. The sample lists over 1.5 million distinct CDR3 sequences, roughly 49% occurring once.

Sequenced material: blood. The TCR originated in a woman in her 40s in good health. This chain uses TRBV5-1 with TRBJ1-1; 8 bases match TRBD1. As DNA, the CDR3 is TGCGCCAGCAGCTTGACCCGGGACAGGTGGCACACTGAAGCTTTCTTT. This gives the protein CASSLTRDRWHTEAFF.